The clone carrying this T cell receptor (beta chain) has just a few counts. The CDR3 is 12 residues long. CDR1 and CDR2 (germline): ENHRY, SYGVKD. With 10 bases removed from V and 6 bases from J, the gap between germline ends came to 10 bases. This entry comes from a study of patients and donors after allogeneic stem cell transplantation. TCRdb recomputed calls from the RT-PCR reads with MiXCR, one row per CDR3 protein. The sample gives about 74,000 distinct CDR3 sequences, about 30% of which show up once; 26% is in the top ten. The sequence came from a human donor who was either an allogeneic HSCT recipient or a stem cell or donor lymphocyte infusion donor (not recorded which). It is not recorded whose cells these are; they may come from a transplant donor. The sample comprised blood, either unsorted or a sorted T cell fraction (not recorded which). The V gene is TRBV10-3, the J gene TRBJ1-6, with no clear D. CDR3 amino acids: CATGRVNSPLHF. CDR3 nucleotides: TGTGCCACTGGCCGGGTTAATTCACCCCTCCACTTT.